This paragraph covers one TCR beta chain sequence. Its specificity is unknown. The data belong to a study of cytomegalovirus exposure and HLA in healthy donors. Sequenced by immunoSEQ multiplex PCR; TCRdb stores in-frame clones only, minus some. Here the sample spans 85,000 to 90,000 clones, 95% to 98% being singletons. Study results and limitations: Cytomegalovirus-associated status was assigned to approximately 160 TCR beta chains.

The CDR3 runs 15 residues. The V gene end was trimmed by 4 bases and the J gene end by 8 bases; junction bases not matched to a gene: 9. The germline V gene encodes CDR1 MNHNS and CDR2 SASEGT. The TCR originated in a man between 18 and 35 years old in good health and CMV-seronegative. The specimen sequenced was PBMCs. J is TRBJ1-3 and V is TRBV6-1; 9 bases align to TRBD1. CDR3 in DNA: TGTGCCAGCAGTGTCGACAGGGGGGCCTCGGACACCATATATTTT. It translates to CASSVDRGASDTIYF.